These 8 T cell receptor beta chains were sequenced from one sample in a study of blood T cell repertoires in COVID-19. TCRdb keeps only in-frame clones here, not all; method: immunoSEQ multiplex PCR. Of 310,000 or so clones detected, over 75% appear once; the ten largest clones hold around a tenth. The sequenced material came from PBMCs or T cells enriched from blood (not recorded which). The receptors shown here come from a woman in her thirties or forties who had recovered from COVID-19.

The chain is built from TRBV27 and TRBJ2-3; D possibly corresponds to TRBD1 (6 bases). V lost 10 bases, J lost 4 bases, and 12 bases lay in between. The CDR3 contains 12 residues. From germline, CDR1 is MNHEY and CDR2 SMNVEV (reference sequence). DNA for the CDR3: TGTGCCACCAGGGGCGCCTCAGATACGCAGTATTTT. It codes for CATRGASDTQYF.

V usage is TRBV11-3 and J usage is TRBJ1-6; 7 nucleotides line up with TRBD1. The ends lost 5 bases at V and 2 bases at J; junction bases unmatched: 12. The CDR3 runs to 18 residues. The germline V gene encodes CDR1 SGHNT and CDR2 YENEEA. CDR3 residues: CASSGGDGTAAYNSPLHF. The CDR3 DNA sequence: TGTGCCAGCAGCGGCGGGGACGGGACAGCCGCCTATAATTCACCCCTCCACTTT.

The V call is TRBV24-1, the J call TRBJ1-5, with 7 bases lining up with TRBD1. The CDR3 is 17 residues long. V lost 3 bases and J lost 2; bases outside the gene matches: 9. In germline, CDR1 is KGHDR, CDR2 SFDVKD. CDR3 residues: CATSDPGQRIRNQPQHF. The CDR3 coding sequence is TGTGCCACCAGTGATCCGGGACAGCGGATTCGCAATCAGCCCCAGCATTTT.

CDR3 sequence: CASSLAAFGETQYF. The CDR3 DNA reads TGCGCCAGCAGCTTGGCCGCTTTCGGGGAGACCCAGTACTTC. The chain has TRBV5-1 and TRBJ2-5; D is undetermined. V was shortened by 0 bases and J by 5 bases, with 11 bases between the two germline ends. Germline V gives CDR1 SGHRS, CDR2 YFSETQ. The length of the CDR3 is 14 residues.

The chain links TRBV29-1 to TRBJ2-7; TRBD1 matches 7 bases. Per germline, CDR1 SQVTM and CDR2 ANQGSEA. Trimming removed 2 bases from V and 3 bases from J; junction bases left unmatched: 7. This CDR3 spans 14 amino acids. The CDR3 is CSVEYSGQNYEQYF. DNA of the CDR3: TGCAGCGTTGAATACTCGGGACAGAACTACGAGCAGTACTTC.

This chain joins TRBV19 and TRBJ2-7; D is possibly TRBD1 (5 bases). Trimming left V 1 base short and J 3 bases short, with 13 bases between. This CDR3 spans 15 amino acids. CDR1 and CDR2 (germline): LNHDA, SQIVND (reference sequence). The CDR3 protein is CASSIGSGNLYEQYF. The CDR3 DNA is TGTGCCAGTAGTATAGGCTCAGGGAACCTCTACGAGCAGTACTTC.

This chain links TRBV19 with TRBJ1-5, with 8 positions matching TRBD1. The J segment lost 5 bases and the V segment lost 5 bases, leaving 5 bases of the junction unmatched. This CDR3 comprises 14 residues. Germline V gene data show CDR1 as LNHDA and CDR2 as SQIVND (reference sequence). CDR3 in amino acids: CASSEQGGDQPQHF. CDR3 nucleotide sequence: TGTGCCAGTAGTGAACAGGGGGGGGATCAGCCCCAGCATTTT.

The chain employs TRBV7-9 and TRBJ2-1, with TRBD1 as a possible D gene (6 bases). V lost 5 bases, J lost 7 bases, and 21 bases lay in between. The length of the CDR3 is 16 residues. Per the germline V gene, CDR1 is SEHNR and CDR2 is FQNEAQ (reference sequence). This CDR3 reads CASSDRRDKGTNEQFF. As DNA, the CDR3 is TGTGCCAGCAGCGACCGCCGGGACAAAGGTACAAATGAGCAGTTCTTC.